The T cell receptor (beta chain) under discussion was sequenced for a study of cytomegalovirus exposure and HLA in healthy donors. Study context: From donors who were HLA-typed, an early data release held 80 million to 85 million unique TCRs.

Researchers ran the PCR with 60 Vbeta and 13 Jbeta primers. The protocol was immunoSEQ multiplex PCR, while the TCRdb copy is restricted to in-frame clones and leaves out a portion. The sample yields under 200,000 clones, 70% to 80% seen once. Losses at the gene ends were 7 bases for V and 5 bases for J; bases not matched to a gene: 7. The CDR3 extends over 14 amino acids. The germline V gene has CDR1 PRHDT and CDR2 FYEKMQ (reference sequence). Each donor was healthy, and each was a bone marrow donor. The receptor comes from a woman aged 40 to 50 in good health and CMV-seronegative. Sequencing was performed on PBMCs. The chain carries TRBV13 and TRBJ1-4, with 7 bases matching TRBD1. CDR3 region: CASTSWDRNEKLFF. CDR3 nucleotide sequence: TGTGCCAGCACCTCTTGGGACAGAAATGAAAAACTGTTTTTT.